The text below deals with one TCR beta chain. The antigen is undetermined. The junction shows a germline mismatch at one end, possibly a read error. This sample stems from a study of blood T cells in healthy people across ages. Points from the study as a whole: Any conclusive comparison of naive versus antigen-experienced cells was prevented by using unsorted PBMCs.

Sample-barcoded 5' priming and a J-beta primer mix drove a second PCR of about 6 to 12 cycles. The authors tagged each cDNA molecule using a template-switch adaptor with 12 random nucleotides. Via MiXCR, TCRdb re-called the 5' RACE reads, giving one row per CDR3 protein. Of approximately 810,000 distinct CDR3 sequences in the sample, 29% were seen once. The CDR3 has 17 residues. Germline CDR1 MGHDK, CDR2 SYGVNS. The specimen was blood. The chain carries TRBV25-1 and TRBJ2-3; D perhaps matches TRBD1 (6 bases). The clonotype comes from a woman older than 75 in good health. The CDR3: CASSEGATGLGTDAQYF. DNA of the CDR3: TGTGCCAGCAGTGAAGGGGCCACAGGGTTGGGCACAGATGCGCAGTATTTT.